This entry lists 10 T cell receptor beta chains sequenced from one sample in a study of OX40 agonist ivuxolimab in advanced cancers. Profiled with immunoSEQ multiplex PCR; TCRdb holds only in-frame clones, not every one. The data hold 150,000 to 180,000 clones, with approximately 94% observed a single time. The starting material was CD4+ or CD8+ T cells sorted from blood, obtained in a trial of the OX40 agonist ivuxolimab. The receptors stem from an adult with an advanced solid tumor such as melanoma, head and neck, liver or kidney cancer.

The chain couples TRBV28 to TRBJ2-7; 8 nucleotides agree with TRBD1. Germline V lookup: CDR1 MDHEN, CDR2 SYDVKM. J lost 3 bases, V lost 5 bases, and 6 bases had no gene match. The CDR3 length is 14 residues. For the CDR3, the DNA is TGTGCCAGCAGTACAACCGGGACAGGCTACGAGCAGTACTTC. Protein sequence: CASSTTGTGYEQYF.

The CDR3 here is CASSLGQGAYGYTF. In nucleotides, the CDR3 is TGTGCCAGCAGCTTGGGCCAGGGGGCCTATGGCTACACCTTC. J is TRBJ1-2 and V is TRBV5-4, with TRBD1 matching 8 bases. The germline gives CDR1 SGHNT, CDR2 YYREEE (reference sequence). The J segment lost 4 bases and the V segment lost 0 bases, leaving 2 bases of the junction unmatched. The CDR3 runs to 14 residues.

The chain has TRBV7-3 and TRBJ2-7; TRBD2 aligns across 9 bases. The germline gives CDR1 SGHTA, CDR2 FQGTGA. CDR3 length equals 15 residues. The trim removed 2 bases at V and 6 bases at J, leaving 8 bases unmatched. For the CDR3, the DNA is TGTGCCAGCAGCTTAGCGAGGACTAGCGAGGGCGAGCAGTACTTC. It specifies CASSLARTSEGEQYF.

The CDR3 DNA sequence: TGTGCCAGCAGCCGAGGACAGACGGGCAATCAGCCCCAGCATTTT. This gives the protein CASSRGQTGNQPQHF. The rearrangement uses TRBV7-9 and TRBJ1-5, with TRBD1 as a possible D gene (6 bases). Germline loops: CDR1 SEHNR, CDR2 FQNEAQ (reference sequence). V was clipped by 5 bases and J by 2 bases, with 13 bases between them. CDR3 length: 15 amino acids.

The chain is built from TRBV13 and TRBJ2-7; possible D gene TRBD1, 5 bases. The CDR3 has 14 amino acids. Trimming cost V 3 bases and J 2 bases, with 11 bases left between them. CDR1 is PRHDT, CDR2 FYEKMQ, per germline (reference sequence). CDR3 region: CASSFNQGPYEQYF. The CDR3 DNA is TGTGCCAGCAGCTTCAATCAGGGCCCCTACGAGCAGTACTTC. Full variable domain (rest looked up from reference TRBV13 and TRBJ2-7): AAGVIQSPRHLIKEKRETATLKCYPIPRHDTVYWYQQGPGQDPQFLISFYEKMQSDKGSIPDRFSAQQFSDYHSELNMSSLELGDSALYFCASSFNQGPYEQYFGPGTRLTVT.

The gene calls are TRBV14 and TRBJ1-4; D unclear. In germline, CDR1 is SGHDN, CDR2 FVKESK. The CDR3 loop spans 16 amino acids. The V gene lost 4 bases and the J gene lost 0 bases, with 12 bases spanning the gap. The CDR3 here is CASSLLDGPTNEKLFF. The CDR3 nucleotides read TGTGCCAGCAGCCTCCTGGACGGGCCAACTAATGAAAAACTGTTTTTT.

The gene calls are TRBV9 and TRBJ2-3, with 14 positions matching TRBD2. The V gene end was trimmed by 3 bases and the J gene end by 2 bases; junction bases not matched to a gene: 8. This CDR3 is 18 amino acids long. Germline loops: CDR1 SGDLS, CDR2 YYNGEE. The CDR3 DNA reads as TGTGCCAGCAGCGCCCGACTAGCGGGAGGGCCTGTCACAGATACGCAGTATTTT. Its translation: CASSARLAGGPVTDTQYF.

V and J are TRBV14 and TRBJ1-1, with a weak D call TRBD1 (5 bases). The V and J ends lost 7 bases and 4 bases respectively, with 16 bases between them. This CDR3 contains 14 residues. Germline V gene data show CDR1 as SGHDN and CDR2 as FVKESK. The CDR3 nucleotides are TGTGCCAGCAAGGGATTGGCAGGGACCACTGAAGCTTTCTTT. Amino acid sequence: CASKGLAGTTEAFF. The whole variable domain, remainder taken from reference TRBV14 and TRBJ1-1, is EAGVTQFPSHSVIEKGQTVTLRCDPISGHDNLYWYRRVMGKEIKFLLHFVKESKQDESGMPNNRFLAERTGGTYSTLKVQPAELEDSGVYFCASKGLAGTTEAFFGQGTRLTVV.

This chain uses TRBV5-1 with TRBJ1-5, with D perhaps matching TRBD1 (6 bases). V lost 9 bases to trimming and J lost 2 bases, with 21 bases between them. This CDR3 contains 16 residues. From germline, CDR1 is SGHRS and CDR2 YFSETQ. The CDR3: CATELGRGQGNQPQHF. DNA of the CDR3: TGCGCCACCGAGCTGGGCCGGGGGCAAGGCAATCAGCCCCAGCATTTT.

The chain links TRBV4-1 to TRBJ2-5, with a tentative D call TRBD2 (7 bases). V shed 2 bases and J shed 5 bases, with 21 bases lying between them. Germline V gene data show CDR1 as MGHRA and CDR2 as YSYEKL. The CDR3 length is 17 residues. In DNA form, the CDR3 reads TGCGCCAGCAGCCAAACTACAAGAGGGGGGGGCTTGGAGACCCAGTACTTC. This encodes CASSQTTRGGGLETQYF.